The 23 T cell receptor beta chains listed next were all sequenced from one sample in a study of identical twins. TCRdb reprocessed the 5' RACE reads via MiXCR and lists one record per CDR3 protein. The sample lists 500,000 or so distinct CDR3 sequences, roughly 13% occurring once. The data were also submitted as part of a second study, on yellow fever vaccine responses in identical twins.

The sample taken for sequencing was CD4+ T cells sorted from blood. These receptors all stem from a woman between 18 and 29 years old in good health.

The chain links TRBV5-1 to TRBJ1-1, with 7 bases aligning to TRBD1. After removal of 3 bases from V and 4 bases from J, the junction contained 6 bases not matched to a gene. This CDR3 region has 14 residues. Germline CDR1 is SGHRS and CDR2 is YFSETQ. CDR3 loop: CASSSMTGSTEAFF. CDR3 sequence (DNA): TGCGCCAGCAGCTCGATGACAGGGTCCACTGAAGCTTTCTTT.

This clonotype was observed many times. The chain couples TRBV10-1 to TRBJ2-5; D gene unclear. CDR1 and CDR2 from the germline V gene are WNHNN and SYGVQD (reference sequence). This CDR3 spans 14 amino acids. Trimming removed 5 bases from V and 6 bases from J, with 16 bases in between. Here the CDR3 reads CASSSRSGDQTQYF. In DNA, the CDR3 is TGCGCCAGCAGTTCTCGCAGTGGAGACCAGACCCAGTACTTC.

This clonotype was found many times. The V gene is TRBV3-1, the J gene TRBJ1-2; D is uncertain. Germline CDR1 and CDR2: LGHDT and YNNKEL (reference sequence). V was clipped by 4 bases and J by 6 bases, with 9 bases between them. This CDR3 has 12 amino acids. CDR3 in DNA: TGTGCCAGCAGCCGAGGCGGTCATGGCTACACCTTC. Its translation is CASSRGGHGYTF. Complete variable domain (other parts from reference TRBV3-1 and TRBJ1-2): DTAVSQTPKYLVTQMGNDKSIKCEQNLGHDTMYWYKQDSKKFLKIMFSYNNKELIINETVPNRFSPKSPDKAHLNLHINSLELGDSAVYFCASSRGGHGYTFGSGTRLTVV.

This chain uses TRBV29-1 with TRBJ2-2; the D is unclear. Germline CDR1 reads SQVTM; CDR2 reads ANQGSEA. The V end lost 7 bases, the J end lost 3 bases, and 15 bases lay between the germline ends. The CDR3 contains 14 residues. The CDR3 DNA is TGCAGCGCCTATAAAGACATTGACACCGGGGAGCTGTTTTTT. This translates into CSAYKDIDTGELFF.

V and J are TRBV6-2 or TRBV6-3 and TRBJ2-7, with 9 bases that match TRBD1. CDR1 and CDR2 (germline): MNHEY, SVGEGT. After removal of 6 bases from V and 9 bases from J, the junction contained 6 bases not matched to a gene. There are 12 residues in the CDR3. The CDR3 spells CASSVSGQGQYF. Written as DNA, the CDR3 is TGTGCCAGCAGCGTCTCGGGACAGGGGCAGTACTTC.

V is TRBV18 and J is TRBJ2-1; D is uncertain. This CDR3 is 13 amino acids long. V was cut by 2 bases and J by 6 bases, with 8 bases left in between. CDR1 is KGHSH, CDR2 LQKENI, per germline. The CDR3 coding sequence is TGTGCCAGCTCACCAGAACTATCCAATGAGCAGTTCTTC. It translates to CASSPELSNEQFF.

Points on this clonotype: A read error may be the cause here, since a much bigger clone is one base away. The V gene is TRBV12-3 or TRBV12-4, the J gene TRBJ2-1; D remains ambiguous. CDR3 size: 14 residues. CDR3 protein: CASSRTETYNDQFF. The CDR3 bases are TGTGCCAGCTCTAGGACGGAAACCTACAATGATCAGTTCTTC.

This clonotype showed up just a few times. The chain uses TRBV15 and TRBJ2-1; possibly TRBD2 for D (6 bases). The germline V gene encodes CDR1 LNHNV and CDR2 YYDKDF (reference sequence). CDR3 size: 15 residues. Trimming removed 1 base from V and 4 bases from J, with 11 bases in between. The CDR3, as DNA: TGTGCCACCAGCAGAGCTCGGGAGCCTTACAATGAGCAGTTCTTC. This sequence encodes CATSRAREPYNEQFF.

This clonotype occurred a few times. The chain joins TRBV7-2 to TRBJ2-1, with 13 bases matching TRBD2. With 5 bases clipped from V and 5 bases from J, the junction kept 6 bases outside the gene matches. CDR3 size: 16 residues. Germline lookup yields CDR1 SGHTA and CDR2 FQGNSA. Here the CDR3 DNA reads TGTGCCAGCAGCCCATTACTAGCGGGGGGGAACAATGAGCAGTTCTTC. Translated: CASSPLLAGGNNEQFF.

This clonotype was picked up a small number of times. One end of the junction fails to match germline, which may point to a read error. The gene calls are TRBV4-2 and TRBJ2-1; D might be TRBD1 (6 bases). CDR1 is LGHNA, CDR2 YNFKEQ, per germline. The CDR3 spans 13 residues. CDR3 nucleotides: TGTGCCAGCAGCCAGGTCCGACAGGCCAGTCGGCTCTTC. Translation gives CASSQVRQASRLF.

This clonotype was counted between two and nine times. This sequence joins TRBV2 and TRBJ2-1; 14 nucleotides match TRBD2. Germline assignment: CDR1 SNHLY and CDR2 FYNNEI. Unmatched junction bases numbered 11, after V lost 7 bases and J lost 0 bases. CDR3 length equals 19 residues. The CDR3 loop reads CASTQGLAGALSSYNEQFF. The CDR3 nucleotides read TGTGCCAGCACCCAGGGACTAGCGGGGGCCTTAAGCTCCTACAATGAGCAGTTCTTC.

This clonotype was counted many times. The gene calls are TRBV4-1 and TRBJ2-4, with D uncertain. Germline CDR1 and CDR2: MGHRA and YSYEKL. V lost 1 base to trimming and J lost 0 bases, with 7 bases between them. The CDR3 length is 15 residues. The CDR3 DNA follows: TGCGCCAGCAGCCAAGTCGAGACAGCCAAAAACATTCAGTACTTC. As protein: CASSQVETAKNIQYF.

This clonotype was counted a few times. V is TRBV7-9 and J is TRBJ2-7; D gene unclear. Trimming stripped 5 bases from V and 4 bases from J, with 12 bases between. This CDR3 is built from 13 residues. Germline CDR1 reads SEHNR; CDR2 reads FQNEAQ (reference sequence). The DNA of the CDR3 is TGTGCCAGCAGCCCCACCACCCTTTACGAGCAGTACTTC. This encodes CASSPTTLYEQYF.

V usage is TRBV7-6 and J usage is TRBJ2-2; D remains ambiguous. The CDR3 has 18 amino acids. Trimming removed 3 bases at V and 2 bases at J, with 19 bases between. Germline V gene lookup returns CDR1 SGHVS and CDR2 FNYEAQ. This CDR3 reads CASSLNSPSLGNTGELFF. The DNA for the CDR3 is TGTGCCAGCAGCTTGAATTCCCCCAGTTTGGGCAACACCGGGGAGCTGTTTTTT. The entire variable domain, with the rest obtained from reference TRBV7-6 and TRBJ2-2, is as follows: GAGVSQSPRYKVTKRGQDVALRCDPISGHVSLYWYRQALGQGPEFLTYFNYEAQQDKSGLPNDRFSAERPEGSISTLTIQRTEQRDSAMYRCASSLNSPSLGNTGELFFGEGSRLTVL.

The chain is built from TRBV5-6 and TRBJ2-1; D unclear. The germline V and J ends were trimmed by 0 bases and 6 bases, with 13 bases remaining between them. This CDR3 contains 15 residues. Looked up from germline, CDR1 is SGHDT and CDR2 is YYEEEE. Here the CDR3 DNA reads TGTGCCAGCAGCTTGGGGCTCCTCTGCGGCAATGAGCAGTTCTTC. Encoded protein: CASSLGLLCGNEQFF.

This chain connects TRBV5-1 to TRBJ2-6; D uncertain. This CDR3 has 16 amino acids. CDR1 is SGHRS and CDR2 is YFSETQ in the germline V gene. V dropped 0 bases and J dropped 2 bases, with 9 bases sitting between them. DNA for the CDR3: TGCGCCAGCAGCTTGGAGGGAATGGCTGGGGCCAACGTCCTGACTTTC. It is translated as CASSLEGMAGANVLTF.

The chain joins TRBV20-1 to TRBJ1-2, with a possible D match to TRBD1 (6 bases). The CDR3 totals 14 residues. Per germline, CDR1 DFQATT and CDR2 SNEGSKA (reference sequence). The ends were cut back, 1 base at V and 6 bases at J, with 15 bases in the middle. The CDR3 nucleotides read TGCAGTGCTAGAGTAACAGGGCGAAAGAATGGCTACACCTTC. Encoded protein: CSARVTGRKNGYTF.

This clonotype came up many times. V and J are TRBV28 and TRBJ2-3; 10 bases are a match to TRBD1. The length of the CDR3 is 15 residues. The V segment lost 6 bases and the J segment 9 bases; nucleotides outside the gene matches: 12. Germline V gene data show CDR1 as MDHEN and CDR2 as SYDVKM. The CDR3 loop is CASSRGGQGGATQYF. The CDR3 bases are TGTGCCAGCAGCCGTGGAGGACAGGGGGGAGCCACGCAGTATTTT.

This clonotype was picked up many times. V usage is TRBV6-1 and J usage is TRBJ1-1, with D unclear. The V and J ends lost 6 bases and 0 bases respectively, with 11 bases between them. This CDR3 is 14 amino acids long. Germline CDR1 and CDR2: MNHNS and SASEGT. The CDR3 bases are TGTGCCAGCAGAACGGAACACATGAACACTGAAGCTTTCTTT. Translation: CASRTEHMNTEAFF.

In this sample, this clonotype turned up many times. The chain employs TRBV4-3 and TRBJ2-1, with D perhaps TRBD1 (5 bases). V dropped 4 bases and J dropped 6 bases, with 10 bases sitting between them. Germline V lookup: CDR1 LGHNA, CDR2 YSLEER. This CDR3 is built from 13 residues. DNA of the CDR3: TGCGCCAGCAGCCTTGACAGCCTCAATGAGCAGTTCTTC. It is translated as CASSLDSLNEQFF.

This clonotype came up a few times. V gene TRBV2 combines with J gene TRBJ2-2; D is unclear. Germline-derived CDR1 and CDR2 are SNHLY and FYNNEI. CDR3 length: 12 residues. Trimming stripped 1 base from V and 13 bases from J, with 10 bases between. CDR3 protein: CASSEVHIRLFF. As DNA, the CDR3 is TGTGCCAGCAGTGAAGTGCACATACGGCTGTTTTTT.

The V and J genes are TRBV28 and TRBJ2-7; either TRBD1 or TRBD2 may fit D (5 bases each). The V end was cut by 6 bases, the J end by 5 bases, with 20 bases between. There are 15 residues in the CDR3. Germline CDR1 reads MDHEN; CDR2 reads SYDVKM. The CDR3 sequence: CASSQRDPGRHEQYF. The DNA for the CDR3 is TGTGCCAGCAGCCAACGGGACCCCGGAAGGCACGAGCAGTACTTC.

The gene calls are TRBV20-1 and TRBJ2-3; 13 bases line up with TRBD2. V lost 3 bases to trimming and J lost 4 bases; unmatched junction nucleotides: 7. From germline, CDR1 is DFQATT and CDR2 SNEGSKA (reference sequence). The CDR3 is 16 amino acids. The CDR3 sequence is CSASHAGLAGPDTQYF. The CDR3 bases are TGCAGTGCTAGCCACGCGGGACTAGCGGGGCCAGATACGCAGTATTTT.